The rows below give T cell receptor beta chains drawn from one sample of a study of blood T cell repertoires in COVID-19. Data came from immunoSEQ multiplex PCR; TCRdb stores just in-frame clones and leaves some out. The sample lists more than 95,000 clones; over 80% were seen once. The specimen was peripheral blood. All receptors come from a man in his fifties or sixties with acute or convalescent COVID-19. Both conserved end residues are part of each CDR3. D genes are given only for firm matches. Size values are once, few and many counts, or a class for expanded clones, and some rows have none.

>.|TRBV4-1|TRBJ1-2|.
TGCGCCAGCAGCCAAGTCGAAGTACTTAACTATGGCTACACCTTC
CASSQVEVLNYGYTF
>.|TRBV19|TRBJ2-7|TRBD2
TGTGCCAGTAGTCGACTAGCGGGAAGGTACGAGCAGTACTTC
CASSRLAGRYEQYF
>.|TRBV29-1|TRBJ2-1|TRBD2
TGCAGTCTAGCGGGAGGGCGCTCCTACAATGAGCAGTTCTTC
CSLAGGRSYNEQFF
>.|TRBV2|TRBJ2-2|.
TGTGCCAGCATCCAGGGGTATTTTACCGGGGAGCTGTTTTTT
CASIQGYFTGELFF
>once|TRBV30|TRBJ2-1|TRBD2
TGTGCCTGGAGTGGCACTAGGGTAGGCGGGAGGGCCGTTAAGAATGAGCAGTTCTTC
CAWSGTRVGGRAVKNEQFF
>.|TRBV19|TRBJ2-7|.
TGTGCCAGTAGTAGTTCCGCTCAGGGGACCGAGCAGTACTTC
CASSSSAQGTEQYF
>.|TRBV28|TRBJ2-3|TRBD2
TGTGCCAGCAGTTTACTAGCGGGAGGAGGCGATACGCAGTATTTT
CASSLLAGGGDTQYF
>.|TRBV10-2|TRBJ1-1|TRBD1
TGCGCCAGCCATACAGGGGGCACTGAAGCTTTCTTT
CASHTGGTEAFF
>.|TRBV2|TRBJ2-1|.
TGTGCCAGCACCGAAGGCCCCAGGAATAATGAGCAGTTCTTC
CASTEGPRNNEQFF
>.|TRBV24-1|TRBJ2-7|TRBD1
TGTGCCACCAGTGGAGGACAGGGGACATCCTACGAGCAGTACTTC
CATSGGQGTSYEQYF
>.|TRBV27|TRBJ2-1|TRBD1
TGTGCCAGCTCGACCGGGACAGGGGGCGACAATGAGCAGTTCTTC
CASSTGTGGDNEQFF
>.|TRBV19|TRBJ1-2|.
TGTGCCAGTAGTGTCGACCGGGACTTTAACTATGGCTACACCTTC
CASSVDRDFNYGYTF
>.|TRBV7-9|TRBJ2-6|.
TGTGCCAGCAGCTTTACTGGGGCCAACGTCCTGACTTTC
CASSFTGANVLTF
>once|TRBV7-9|TRBJ2-5|.
TGTGCCAGCAGCTTCACCTGGCAGGGCGAAGAGACCCAGTACTTC
CASSFTWQGEETQYF
>.|TRBV25-1|TRBJ2-1|.
TGTGCCAGCATCCTCTCCGGAGGCAATGAGCAGTTCTTC
CASILSGGNEQFF
>.|TRBV2|TRBJ1-2|.
TGTGCCAGCAGTGAAGCGGACAGTCCTAACTATGGCTACACCTTC
CASSEADSPNYGYTF
>.|TRBV5-8|TRBJ1-1|.
TGTGCCAGCAGCAGGAGAACTGAAGCTTTCTTT
CASSRRTEAFF
>.|TRBV6-5|TRBJ2-7|TRBD1
TGTGCCAGCAGGGGGACAGGGGGCCTCTACGAGCAGTACTTC
CASRGTGGLYEQYF
>.|TRBV5-1|TRBJ2-1|.
TGCGCCAGCAGCTCAAACCAGGGCAATGAGCAGTTCTTC
CASSSNQGNEQFF
>.|TRBV6-1|TRBJ2-1|TRBD2
TGTGCCAGCAGTGACACTAGCGGGAGGCCCCGCTCCTACAATGAGCAGTTCTTC
CASSDTSGRPRSYNEQFF
>.|TRBV30|TRBJ2-5|.
TGTGCCTGGACCCCATCCCAAGAGACCCAGTACTTC
CAWTPSQETQYF
>.|TRBV28|TRBJ2-3|TRBD2
TGTGCCAGCAGTTTGGGACTAGCGGGAGATGGGGATACGCAGTATTTT
CASSLGLAGDGDTQYF